This TCR beta chain was sequenced during a study of T cell responses to AZD1222 COVID-19 vaccine. Analyses pooled second doses at about 4 or about 12 weeks. Study results and caveats: Clonal diversity was possibly underestimated, and white British individuals and females predominated among donors. Researchers took repertoire samples only after the peak T cell response had come. The reported proportion of spike-specific TCRs targeting unmutated variant regions was nearly half.

This CDR3 spans 14 amino acids. Trimming pared 2 bases from V and 5 bases from J, leaving 9 bases between. Germline CDR1 and CDR2: SNHLY and FYNNEI. In regard to this clone: Its specificity is not known.

Clones were sequenced by immunoSEQ multiplex PCR, and TCRdb holds only the in-frame ones, with some missing. The repertoire includes 60,000 to 85,000 clones, around 86% of them detected once, and roughly 18% sits in the top ten. This clonotype was sampled from an adult who received the AZD1222 COVID-19 vaccine. The sample in question was peripheral blood, obtained 28 days after the second AZD1222 dose. The chain combines TRBV2 with TRBJ1-4; no firm D call. The CDR3 DNA reads TGTGCCAGCAGTGAAATGGGTAGGAATGAAAAACTGTTTTTT. This translates into CASSEMGRNEKLFF.